This T cell receptor beta chain stems from a study of T cell responses to AZD1222 COVID-19 vaccine. Findings of the study overall: Vaccine-associated CD4 TCRs spanned spike, dominant at 160-218 and 743-854. None of the repertoires were sampled until the peak T cell response had passed.

Sequenced by immunoSEQ multiplex PCR; TCRdb stores in-frame clones only, minus some. The sample lists roughly 110,000 clones, 90% to 95% occurring once. As to this clone: What it binds is not known.

CDR1 SGDLS and CDR2 YYNGEE come from the germline V gene. V was shortened by 1 base and J by 1 base, with 8 bases between the two germline ends. The CDR3 sequence is 14 residues long. The chain carries TRBV9 and TRBJ1-1; no definite D call. The receptor comes from an adult in good health. The specimen comprised peripheral blood, sampled on day 0 of AZD1222 vaccination. In nucleotides, the CDR3 is TGTGCCAGCAGCGTAATGGCCGAGAACACTGAAGCTTTCTTT. Translation: CASSVMAENTEAFF.